What follows is one T cell receptor (beta chain) and its context. This specimen comes from a study of shared clonotypes between healthy human individuals. Genomic DNA came from 90 million or so PBMCs in unsorted samples. Clones were sequenced by immunoSEQ multiplex PCR, and TCRdb holds only the in-frame ones, with some missing. This sample has 450,000 to 600,000 clones, with 79% found just once. From germline, CDR1 is SGHVS and CDR2 FNYEAQ. The CDR3 covers 14 residues. V lost 6 bases and J 4 bases, leaving 15 bases between the germline ends. This TCR was sampled from a woman aged 40-49 years in good health. Some clones in this sample may be carry-over from other donors' samples. What was sequenced was PBMCs. This chain links TRBV7-6 with TRBJ2-5, with a weak D call TRBD2 (6 bases). The CDR3: CASSLRGRRETQYF. For the CDR3, the DNA is TGTGCCAGCAGTCTAAGAGGGAGGAGAGAGACCCAGTACTTC.